Listed below are T cell receptor beta chains from one sample, sequenced in a study of early T cells in non-severe SARS-CoV-2 infection. TCRdb re-derived calls from the 5' RACE reads in MiXCR, one entry per CDR3 protein. Here the sample spans 45,000 to 50,000 distinct CDR3 sequences, around 6.5% being singletons. The specimen was whole blood, collected at baseline. These receptors all stem from an adult who was a healthcare worker with PCR-confirmed SARS-CoV-2 infection or an uninfected control (not recorded which). Each CDR3 is given with its conserved first and last residue. Each record gives: D gene, J gene, V gene, CDR3 length, clone size, CDR3 protein, CDR3 DNA. The D gene is left open where the match is weak. Expanded clones get a size class; other rows say once, few or many, or leave the size out.

d_call: -
j_call: TRBJ1-1
v_call: TRBV7-6
cdr3_length: 13
clone_size: -
cdr3_aa: CASSFPLFTEAFF
cdr3_nt: TGTGCCAGCAGCTTCCCGCTCTTCACTGAAGCTTTCTTT

d_call: -
j_call: TRBJ1-6
v_call: TRBV6-2/TRBV6-3
cdr3_length: 15
clone_size: many
cdr3_aa: CASSYGQGGRSPLHF
cdr3_nt: TGTGCCAGCAGTTACGGCCAGGGCGGTCGTTCACCCCTCCACTTT

d_call: -
j_call: TRBJ1-4
v_call: TRBV19
cdr3_length: 15
clone_size: few
cdr3_aa: CASSSGTATNEKLFF
cdr3_nt: TGTGCCAGTAGTTCGGGAACAGCAACTAATGAAAAACTGTTTTTT

d_call: -
j_call: TRBJ1-1
v_call: TRBV6-2/TRBV6-3
cdr3_length: 16
clone_size: many
cdr3_aa: CASSHLHPVENTEAFF
cdr3_nt: TGTGCCAGCAGTCACCTCCACCCGGTAGAGAACACTGAAGCTTTCTTT

d_call: -
j_call: TRBJ2-5
v_call: TRBV12-3/TRBV12-4
cdr3_length: 15
clone_size: many
cdr3_aa: CASSFFAAGQETQYF
cdr3_nt: TGTGCCAGCAGTTTTTTTGCGGCAGGCCAAGAGACCCAGTACTTC

d_call: -
j_call: TRBJ2-7
v_call: TRBV7-6
cdr3_length: 17
clone_size: few
cdr3_aa: CASSLSVSGGGRYEQYF
cdr3_nt: TGTGCCAGCAGCTTATCCGTTAGTGGGGGCGGTCGCTACGAGCAGTACTTC

d_call: -
j_call: TRBJ2-1
v_call: TRBV7-2
cdr3_length: 17
clone_size: many
cdr3_aa: CASSLGPIASSYNEQFF
cdr3_nt: TGTGCCAGCAGCTTAGGTCCCATAGCGAGCTCCTACAATGAGCAGTTCTTC

d_call: TRBD2
j_call: TRBJ2-7
v_call: TRBV7-9
cdr3_length: 15
clone_size: -
cdr3_aa: CASSSISGGAGEQYF
cdr3_nt: TGTGCCAGCAGCTCCATTAGCGGGGGGGCTGGCGAGCAGTACTTC

d_call: TRBD2
j_call: TRBJ2-1
v_call: TRBV3-1
cdr3_length: 13
clone_size: few
cdr3_aa: CASRGDYYNEQFF
cdr3_nt: TGTGCCAGCCGGGGGGATTACTACAATGAGCAGTTCTTC

d_call: -
j_call: TRBJ1-3
v_call: TRBV7-9
cdr3_length: 17
clone_size: many
cdr3_aa: CASSLAVGRGSGNTIYF
cdr3_nt: TGTGCCAGCAGCTTGGCCGTCGGCAGGGGCTCTGGAAACACCATATATTTT

d_call: TRBD2
j_call: TRBJ2-1
v_call: TRBV5-6
cdr3_length: 17
clone_size: many
cdr3_aa: CASSPGLAGGRANEQFF
cdr3_nt: TGTGCCAGCAGCCCAGGACTAGCGGGGGGCCGAGCCAATGAGCAGTTCTTC

d_call: -
j_call: TRBJ2-5
v_call: TRBV5-1
cdr3_length: 17
clone_size: -
cdr3_aa: CASSVIDWGLLGETQYF
cdr3_nt: TGCGCCAGCAGCGTCATCGACTGGGGCTTATTGGGAGAGACCCAGTACTTC

d_call: -
j_call: TRBJ2-6
v_call: TRBV4-3
cdr3_length: 17
clone_size: many
cdr3_aa: CASSQELSTSGANVLTF
cdr3_nt: TGCGCCAGCAGCCAAGAACTATCGACCTCTGGGGCCAACGTCCTGACTTTC

d_call: -
j_call: TRBJ1-1
v_call: TRBV3-1
cdr3_length: 11
clone_size: few
cdr3_aa: CATQGGVEAFF
cdr3_nt: TGTGCCACACAGGGAGGTGTTGAAGCTTTCTTT

d_call: -
j_call: TRBJ2-1
v_call: TRBV7-6
cdr3_length: 15
clone_size: many
cdr3_aa: CASSLGGGGYNEQFF
cdr3_nt: TGTGCCAGCAGCTTAGGTGGTGGGGGTTACAATGAGCAGTTCTTC

d_call: -
j_call: TRBJ2-3
v_call: TRBV3-1
cdr3_length: 15
clone_size: many
cdr3_aa: CASSQALAGPDTQYF
cdr3_nt: TGTGCCAGCAGCCAAGCTCTAGCCGGTCCAGATACGCAGTATTTT

d_call: -
j_call: TRBJ2-7
v_call: TRBV4-3
cdr3_length: 14
clone_size: many
cdr3_aa: CASSHGLHPYEQYF
cdr3_nt: TGCGCCAGCAGCCACGGGCTCCACCCCTACGAGCAGTACTTC

d_call: TRBD1
j_call: TRBJ2-7
v_call: TRBV7-9
cdr3_length: 18
clone_size: few
cdr3_aa: CASSLGPGQDGTPYEQYF
cdr3_nt: TGTGCCAGCAGCTTAGGACCCGGACAGGACGGAACTCCCTACGAGCAGTACTTC

d_call: TRBD1
j_call: TRBJ2-1
v_call: TRBV20-1
cdr3_length: 14
clone_size: many
cdr3_aa: CSARDRDRANEQFF
cdr3_nt: TGCAGTGCCCGTGACAGGGATCGGGCCAATGAGCAGTTCTTC

d_call: -
j_call: TRBJ2-1
v_call: TRBV14
cdr3_length: 12
clone_size: many
cdr3_aa: CASSQVRGEQFF
cdr3_nt: TGTGCCAGCAGCCAAGTCCGCGGTGAGCAGTTCTTC

d_call: -
j_call: TRBJ2-7
v_call: TRBV5-4
cdr3_length: 14
clone_size: many
cdr3_aa: CASSLERSTGEQYF
cdr3_nt: TGTGCCAGCAGCTTGGAACGCTCTACAGGCGAGCAGTACTTC

d_call: -
j_call: TRBJ2-6
v_call: TRBV15
cdr3_length: 16
clone_size: many
cdr3_aa: CATSRSTRSGANVLTF
cdr3_nt: TGTGCCACCAGCAGATCGACGCGCTCTGGGGCCAACGTCCTGACTTTC

d_call: -
j_call: TRBJ2-7
v_call: TRBV7-4
cdr3_length: 15
clone_size: many
cdr3_aa: CASRQEGFMSYEQYF
cdr3_nt: TGTGCCAGCAGGCAAGAGGGGTTTATGTCTTACGAGCAGTACTTC